The clone carrying this T cell receptor beta chain was found many times. Trimming removed 4 bases from V and 5 bases from J; junction bases left unmatched: 7. The CDR3 is made up of 14 amino acids. Per germline, CDR1 LNHDA and CDR2 SQIVND (reference sequence). This sample is drawn from a study of shared clonotypes between healthy human individuals. Only in-frame clones appear in the TCRdb table, and some are missing; sequencing was by immunoSEQ multiplex PCR. The sample yields 850,000 to 1,200,000 clones, about 74% seen once. The specimen sequenced was memory CD4+ T cells sorted from blood. Subset of the sample: CD45RA-negative fraction. The receptor comes from a man between 18 and 35 years old in good health. This sequence joins TRBV19 and TRBJ2-5; TRBD1 agrees at 7 bases. CDR3 residues: CASSRDRVGETQYF. CDR3 DNA: TGTGCCAGTAGTAGAGACAGGGTAGGGGAGACCCAGTACTTC.